The sequence of this T cell receptor (beta chain) was determined in a study of blood T cell repertoires in COVID-19. Study overall: Italy, Spain and the United States were the sources of the convalescent and acute COVID-19 samples.

Original handling: For nucleated cells, counts were estimated from reference gene primer amplification. The data were produced by immunoSEQ multiplex PCR, yet TCRdb's version contains in-frame clones alone and is incomplete. V, J and clone size were drawn from that table, and D and trimming were deduced from the DNA. The table shows approximately 150,000 clones, with roughly 91% occurring only once. Germline-derived CDR1 and CDR2 are GTSNPN and SVGIG (reference sequence). The CDR3 is 13 amino acids. J lost 2 bases, V lost 3 bases, and 2 bases had no gene match. As regards this clone: The sample contains more than one DNA sequence encoding this CDR3.

Seattle patients were enrolled during active infection and followed longitudinally. The rearrangement links TRBV30 to TRBJ2-7, with 9 bases that match TRBD1. Sequencing input: peripheral blood. The sequence was collected from a man aged 18-30 years with COVID-19, enrolled during active disease. DNA of the CDR3: TGTGCCTGGAGGGACAGGGGTCCCTACGAGCAGTACTTC. This gives the protein CAWRDRGPYEQYF.